This T cell receptor (beta chain) was documented in a study of blood T cell repertoires in COVID-19. Study-wide background: Sample material is recorded as cDNA or gDNA derived from T cells, B-cell-depleted T cells, or PBMCs.

CDR3 length equals 16 residues. The germline V gene encodes CDR1 SNHLY and CDR2 FYNNEI. After removal of 5 bases from V and 6 bases from J, the junction contained 10 bases not matched to a gene. In the authors' workflow: Estimates of nucleated cell counts were drawn from the amplification of reference gene primers. Produced via immunoSEQ multiplex PCR; TCRdb's table is partial and in-frame only. V, J and clone size derive from that table, while D and trimming were established from the DNA sequence. The sample lists fewer than 30,000 clones; about 78% were seen once. Only a few counts were recorded for this clone.

The receptor's source is a boy younger than 10 with active or convalescent COVID-19. The material sequenced was peripheral blood. The chain employs TRBV2 and TRBJ2-1; TRBD2 agrees at 10 bases. The DNA for the CDR3 is TGTGCCAGCAGTCTTACAGCGGGGGGGGGTAGCAATGAGCAGTTCTTC. This sequence encodes CASSLTAGGGSNEQFF. The variable domain in full, with the rest retrieved from reference TRBV2 and TRBJ2-1, is EPEVTQTPSHQVTQMGQEVILRCVPISNHLYFYWYRQILGQKVEFLVSFYNNEISEKSEIFDDQFSVERPDGSNFTLKIRSTKLEDSAMYFCASSLTAGGGSNEQFFGPGTRLTVL.